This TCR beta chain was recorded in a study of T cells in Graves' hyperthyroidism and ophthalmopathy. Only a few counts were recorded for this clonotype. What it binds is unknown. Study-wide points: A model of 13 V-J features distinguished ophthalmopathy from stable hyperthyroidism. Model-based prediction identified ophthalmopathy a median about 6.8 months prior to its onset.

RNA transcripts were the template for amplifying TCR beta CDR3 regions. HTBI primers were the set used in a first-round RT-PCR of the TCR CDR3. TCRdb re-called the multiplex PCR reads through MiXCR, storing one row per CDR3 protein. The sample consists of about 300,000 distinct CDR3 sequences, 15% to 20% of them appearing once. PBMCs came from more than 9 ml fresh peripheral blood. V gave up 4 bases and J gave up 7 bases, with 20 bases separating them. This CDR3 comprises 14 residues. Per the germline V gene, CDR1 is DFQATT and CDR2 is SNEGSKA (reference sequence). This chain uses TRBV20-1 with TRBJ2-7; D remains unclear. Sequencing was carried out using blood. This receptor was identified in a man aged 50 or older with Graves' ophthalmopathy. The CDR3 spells CSAIFSGALGEQYF. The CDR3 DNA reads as TGCAGTGCTATTTTTTCGGGTGCCTTGGGGGAGCAGTACTTC.